This record concerns one T cell receptor (beta chain) sequence. Per the original data handling: The authors estimated nucleated cell counts from reference gene primer amplification. Profiling relied on immunoSEQ multiplex PCR, and the TCRdb table lists in-frame clones only, not all of them. D and trimming come from the DNA, and the V and J calls and clone size come from that table. The top ten clones hold roughly a tenth of a sample with roughly 390,000 clones, around 87% of them seen once. The length of the CDR3 is 15 residues. Germline V lookup: CDR1 SGHTA, CDR2 FQGNSA. V was clipped by 0 bases and J by 5 bases; unmatched bases: 5. Patients of the Seattle cohort, enrolled during active infection, were followed longitudinally. The sample comes from a study of blood T cell repertoires in COVID-19. Study background: Researchers got acute and convalescent COVID-19 samples from the United States, Italy and Spain. From T cells, B-cell-depleted T cells, or PBMCs came the material, which was cDNA or gDNA.

The sequence was collected from a woman in her twenties or thirties with COVID-19, enrolled during active disease. The sample consisted of peripheral blood. This chain connects TRBV7-2 to TRBJ2-5, with 8 bases lining up with TRBD1. This CDR3 reads CASSLAGRGRETQYF. The CDR3 coding sequence is TGTGCCAGCAGCTTAGCTGGCAGGGGGCGGGAGACCCAGTACTTC.